What follows are 28 T cell receptor beta chains derived from one specimen sequenced in a study of blood T cells in healthy people across ages. Then a second PCR, running about 6 to 11 cycles, was carried out with a sample-barcoded 5' primer and a J-beta primer mix. TCRdb itself ran the 5' RACE reads through MiXCR, one entry per CDR3 protein. The table includes about 680,000 distinct CDR3 sequences, over 45% detected once. The sequencing sample was made of blood. The receptor set was obtained from a woman in her sixties in good health.

This clonotype occurred once. V gene TRBV5-5 combines with J gene TRBJ1-6, with 7 positions matching TRBD1. The CDR3 length is 13 residues. Germline V gene sequence: CDR1 SGHKS, CDR2 YYEKEE (reference sequence). The V segment lost 4 bases and the J segment 14 bases; nucleotides outside the gene matches: 9. The CDR3 nucleotides read TGTGCCAGCAGCCGTACGACAGGGAGGGCCCTCCACTTT. Translated: CASSRTTGRALHF.

The chain uses TRBV9 and TRBJ2-5; D is unresolved. This CDR3 spans 16 amino acids. The V gene lost 3 bases and the J gene lost 2 bases, with 17 bases spanning the gap. The germline CDR1 and CDR2 sequences are SGDLS and YYNGEE. The CDR3 coding sequence is TGTGCCAGCAGCGCCCATTTCGCTGGGTCGCAAGAGACCCAGTACTTC. Encoded protein: CASSAHFAGSQETQYF.

This clonotype appeared a single time. The chain links TRBV7-3 to TRBJ2-3, with D perhaps TRBD2 (6 bases). CDR1 and CDR2 (germline): SGHTA, FQGTGA. The CDR3 is 13 amino acids. V was shortened by 4 bases and J by 7 bases, with 12 bases between the two germline ends. The CDR3, as DNA: TGTGCCAGCAGCTACCGGGACTCCAATACGCAGTATTTT. This gives the protein CASSYRDSNTQYF.

V usage is TRBV7-2 and J usage is TRBJ2-1; no clear D. V was shortened by 1 base and J by 9 bases, with 10 bases between the two germline ends. The CDR3 contains 13 residues. Germline V gives CDR1 SGHTA, CDR2 FQGNSA. In nucleotides, the CDR3 is TGTGCCAGCAGCTTAGACCGTAGTGGTGAGCAGTTCTTC. Translated: CASSLDRSGEQFF.

This clonotype was found a few times. This rearrangement joins TRBV2 to TRBJ1-1; maybe TRBD1 (6 bases). V dropped 7 bases and J dropped 1 base, with 10 bases sitting between them. This CDR3 spans 13 amino acids. Germline assignment: CDR1 SNHLY and CDR2 FYNNEI. The CDR3 nucleotides read TGTGCCAGCAACAGGGAGGGGAACACTGAAGCTTTCTTT. Translated: CASNREGNTEAFF.

The rearrangement uses TRBV10-3 and TRBJ2-5; 8 bases are shared with TRBD1. TRBJ2-7 matches the DNA end more closely, so the J call is doubtful. The CDR3 runs to 13 residues. The germline V gene encodes CDR1 ENHRY and CDR2 SYGVKD. The CDR3 bases are TGTGCCTCCCGACAGGGGCTATCTCACGAGCAGTACTTC. This codes for CASRQGLSHEQYF.

This clonotype was detected many times. This sequence joins TRBV29-1 and TRBJ2-3; D is uncertain. Germline V gene sequence: CDR1 SQVTM, CDR2 ANQGSEA. V lost 2 bases to trimming and J lost 5 bases, with 8 bases between them. This CDR3 has 12 residues. CDR3 nucleotide sequence: TGCAGCGTTGAAAGGGATGGAGATACGCAGTATTTT. Translated: CSVERDGDTQYF.

The chain uses TRBV12-3 or TRBV12-4 and TRBJ1-4; a possible D gene is TRBD1 (6 bases). V was clipped by 5 bases and J by 6 bases, with 19 bases between them. The CDR3 has 16 amino acids. The CDR3 region is CASSPTLGGVYEKLFF. The DNA for the CDR3 is TGTGCCAGCAGTCCAACCCTAGGGGGGGTGTATGAAAAACTGTTTTTT.

A word on this clonotype: An end of the junction does not agree with germline; a read error may underlie this. The V and J genes are TRBV15 and TRBJ1-2; D is possibly TRBD1 (5 bases). Germline CDR1 LNHNV, CDR2 YYDKDF (reference sequence). The CDR3 totals 14 residues. The CDR3 loop is CVTSRGFQQAGYTF. The CDR3 DNA reads TGTGTCACCAGCAGAGGATTTCAACAGGCTGGCTACACCTTC.

About this clonotype itself: Mismatch with germline at one junction end may stem from a read error. The J gene is TRBJ2-2, the V gene TRBV9; D possibly corresponds to TRBD2 (6 bases). Germline-derived CDR1 and CDR2 are SGDLS and YYNGEE. CDR3 length equals 13 residues. CDR3 amino acids: CASSVGPTGGLFF. Here the CDR3 DNA reads TGTGCCAGTAGCGTAGGCCCTACCGGGGGGCTGTTTTTT.

This clonotype has only a few counts. CDR3 loop: CASSLETGTQGYGYTF. In nucleotides, the CDR3 is TGTGCCAGCAGCCTTGAAACAGGCACCCAGGGCTATGGCTACACCTTC. The chain uses TRBV4-2 and TRBJ1-2; the D gene is possibly TRBD1 (5 bases). V dropped 4 bases and J dropped 4 bases, with 19 bases sitting between them. Germline V gene data show CDR1 as LGHNA and CDR2 as YNFKEQ. CDR3 length: 16 residues.

This sequence joins TRBV7-2 and TRBJ1-2; no reliable D call. Germline V gene data show CDR1 as SGHTA and CDR2 as FQGNSA. Trimming shortened V by 3 bases and J by 4 bases, and 6 bases separated the two germline ends. This CDR3 spans 12 amino acids. CDR3 region: CASSLVLYGYTF. Here the CDR3 DNA reads TGTGCCAGCAGCTTGGTCCTCTATGGCTACACCTTC.

The genes are TRBV20-1 and TRBJ1-2; D possibly corresponds to TRBD1 (5 bases). CDR3 length: 13 residues. In germline, CDR1 is DFQATT, CDR2 SNEGSKA (reference sequence). The germline V and J ends were trimmed by 5 bases and 3 bases, with 13 bases remaining between them. CDR3 sequence: CSAGGGEDYGYTF. DNA of the CDR3: TGCAGTGCTGGAGGAGGGGAGGACTATGGCTACACCTTC.

J is TRBJ2-7 and V is TRBV10-3; the D gene is possibly TRBD2 (5 bases). Germline values: CDR1 ENHRY, CDR2 SYGVKD. V was trimmed by 3 bases and J by 2 bases, leaving 11 bases between them. This CDR3 has 14 residues. The CDR3 bases are TGTGCCATCAGTGAAGGGAGTCGCACCTACGAGCAGTACTTC. Translated, it gives CAISEGSRTYEQYF.

This clonotype was detected many times. The chain uses TRBV29-1 and TRBJ1-1; D perhaps matches TRBD1 (5 bases). The CDR3 spans 12 residues. Germline-derived CDR1 and CDR2 are SQVTM and ANQGSEA. The V gene lost 5 bases and the J gene lost 7 bases, with 14 bases spanning the gap. CDR3 in amino acids: CSVLGTGREAFF. The CDR3 DNA reads as TGCAGCGTTTTGGGGACGGGACGTGAAGCTTTCTTT.

The rearrangement joins TRBV5-1 to TRBJ2-1; 10 nucleotides agree with TRBD2. V shed 7 bases and J 9 bases; nucleotides not matched to a gene: 13. This CDR3 contains 15 residues. Looked up from germline, CDR1 is SGHRS and CDR2 is YFSETQ. CDR3 nucleotide sequence: TGCGCCAGCGACAAGGTAGCGGGAGGAACGGGTGAGCAGTTCTTC. Protein product: CASDKVAGGTGEQFF.

The chain is built from TRBV20-1 and TRBJ2-7; D perhaps matches TRBD2 (5 bases). The J call may not be correct, given that the DNA end is closer to TRBJ2-5. Germline assignment: CDR1 DFQATT and CDR2 SNEGSKA (reference sequence). This CDR3 is built from 12 residues. CDR3 amino acids: CSATGIGETQYF. The CDR3 DNA reads as TGCAGTGCTACCGGGATCGGGGAGACCCAGTACTTC.

The V and J genes are TRBV18 and TRBJ1-2; D is uncertain. V dropped 3 bases and J dropped 3 bases, with 14 bases sitting between them. The length of the CDR3 is 15 residues. Per germline, CDR1 KGHSH and CDR2 LQKENI. The CDR3 sequence is CASSPGMGLDYGYTF. The CDR3 DNA follows: TGTGCCAGCTCACCCGGCATGGGCCTGGACTATGGCTACACCTTC.

The chain couples TRBV7-2 to TRBJ2-7; D may match TRBD1 or TRBD2 (5 bases each). V was cut by 2 bases and J by 4 bases, with 15 bases left in between. This CDR3 spans 15 amino acids. Looked up from germline, CDR1 is SGHTA and CDR2 is FQGNSA. The CDR3 region is CASSLNPGTVYEQYF. CDR3 in DNA: TGTGCCAGCAGCTTAAACCCAGGGACGGTATACGAGCAGTACTTC. Based on the CDR3 plus reference TRBV7-2 and TRBJ2-7, the full variable domain is GAGVSQSPSNKVTEKGKDVELRCDPISGHTALYWYRQSLGQGLEFLIYFQGNSAPDKSGLPSDRFSAERTGGSVSTLTIQRTQQEDSAVYLCASSLNPGTVYEQYFGPGTRLTVT.

This clonotype was counted between two and nine times. The chain recombines TRBV15 with TRBJ2-3; D gene unclear. The CDR3 totals 16 residues. Between the trimmed V and J ends, which lost 1 base and 2 bases, there was a span of 13 bases. In germline, CDR1 is LNHNV, CDR2 YYDKDF (reference sequence). Written as DNA, the CDR3 is TGTGCCACCAGCAGAGGGACCGGGTATTCCACAGATACGCAGTATTTT. As protein: CATSRGTGYSTDTQYF. Variable domain in full (rest from reference TRBV15 and TRBJ2-3): DAMVIQNPRYQVTQFGKPVTLSCSQTLNHNVMYWYQQKSSQAPKLLFHYYDKDFNNEADTPDNFQSRRPNTSFCFLDIRSPGLGDTAMYLCATSRGTGYSTDTQYFGPGTRLTVL.

This clonotype was seen repeatedly, ten times or more. J is TRBJ2-5 and V is TRBV28; D ambiguous. Germline V gene lookup returns CDR1 MDHEN and CDR2 SYDVKM. This CDR3 is 15 amino acids long. The V and J ends lost 6 bases and 2 bases respectively, with 16 bases between them. CDR3 nucleotides: TGTGCCAGCAGCGCCGACTGGGAACTACAAGAGACCCAGTACTTC. Translated: CASSADWELQETQYF.

The chain employs TRBV28 and TRBJ2-1, with unresolved D. V lost 7 bases to trimming and J lost 4 bases, with 8 bases between them. The V gene's germline CDR1 is MDHEN and CDR2 SYDVKM. The CDR3 runs to 12 residues. The CDR3 DNA is TGTGCCAGCACCCACTCTTACAATGAGCAGTTCTTC. It yields the protein CASTHSYNEQFF.

This clonotype was seen a few times. The J gene is TRBJ1-6, the V gene TRBV2; maybe TRBD1 (5 bases). The germline V gene encodes CDR1 SNHLY and CDR2 FYNNEI. V was trimmed by 8 bases and J by 0 bases, leaving 11 bases between them. The length of the CDR3 is 15 residues. The CDR3 DNA reads as TGTGCCAGCTTGGGGCCGAGCTCCTATAATTCACCCCTCCACTTT. Its protein is CASLGPSSYNSPLHF.

The chain links TRBV6-5 to TRBJ2-1, with TRBD1 identical over 8 bases. Germline CDR1 is MNHEY and CDR2 is SVGAGI. V lost 5 bases, J lost 6 bases, and 3 bases stayed unmatched. There are 13 residues in the CDR3. The CDR3: CASSTTGGNEQFF. CDR3 bases: TGTGCCAGCAGTACAACAGGGGGCAATGAGCAGTTCTTC.

The gene calls are TRBV6-2 or TRBV6-3 and TRBJ2-5; 9 bases align to TRBD1. Near its end, the DNA agrees better with TRBJ2-7, so the J call may be wrong. The germline CDR1 and CDR2 sequences are MNHEY and SVGEGT. This CDR3 is 15 amino acids long. CDR3 nucleotide sequence: TGTGCCAGCAGTCCCCGGGGGGACAGGGCCTACGAGCAGTACTTC. Translated, it gives CASSPRGDRAYEQYF.

This sequence joins TRBV3-1 and TRBJ2-1; 7 nucleotides align to TRBD2. V lost 4 bases and J lost 6; bases outside the gene matches: 9. CDR1 and CDR2 (germline): LGHDT, YNNKEL (reference sequence). This CDR3 spans 15 amino acids. The CDR3 spells CASSRGTTSGNEQFF. The CDR3 DNA reads TGTGCCAGCAGCCGAGGGACTACCTCTGGCAATGAGCAGTTCTTC.

The chain recombines TRBV7-8 with TRBJ2-7, with 9 bases that match TRBD1. Germline lookup yields CDR1 SGHVS and CDR2 FQNEAQ. V shed 2 bases, J shed 1 base, and the junction held 6 bases outside the gene matches. CDR3 length: 16 amino acids. The CDR3, as DNA: TGTGCCAGCAGCTTACTGGGTGGACAGGGGTCCTACGAGCAGTACTTC. Translation: CASSLLGGQGSYEQYF.

This clonotype was recorded a few times. This rearrangement joins TRBV7-2 to TRBJ2-1, with 8 bases fitting TRBD2. This CDR3 has 15 residues. Germline-derived CDR1 and CDR2 are SGHTA and FQGNSA. V lost 8 bases, J lost 5 bases, and 11 bases stayed unmatched. CDR3 protein: CASSRGSGGHNEQFF. The CDR3, as DNA: TGTGCCAGCTCTAGGGGGAGCGGGGGTCACAATGAGCAGTTCTTC. Complete variable domain (other parts from reference TRBV7-2 and TRBJ2-1): GAGVSQSPSNKVTEKGKDVELRCDPISGHTALYWYRQSLGQGLEFLIYFQGNSAPDKSGLPSDRFSAERTGGSVSTLTIQRTQQEDSAVYLCASSRGSGGHNEQFFGPGTRLTVL.